This T cell receptor beta chain is from a study of blood T cell repertoires in COVID-19. In the study overall: COVID-19 samples, acute and convalescent, were from the United States, Italy and Spain.

This clone qualifies as medium-sized. The method was immunoSEQ multiplex PCR; TCRdb's version includes in-frame clones alone and lacks a portion of them. The repertoire holds about 61,000 clones, with roughly 86% as singletons. The receptor was isolated from a man between 60 and 70 years old with acute or convalescent COVID-19. Sequencing was performed on peripheral blood.

The CDR3 loop reads CASSIAQGGTEAFF. CDR3 coding DNA: TGTGCCAGTAGTATCGCGCAGGGAGGTACTGAAGCTTTCTTT. The V gene is TRBV19, the J gene TRBJ1-1; perhaps TRBD1 as D (5 bases). This CDR3 is built from 14 residues. Trimming cost V 3 bases and J 5 bases, with 13 bases left between them. Germline lookup yields CDR1 LNHDA and CDR2 SQIVND (reference sequence). Supplemented by reference TRBV19 and TRBJ1-1, the full variable domain reads DGGITQSPKYLFRKEGQNVTLSCEQNLNHDAMYWYRQDPGQGLRLIYYSQIVNDFQKGDIAEGYSVSREKKESFPLTVTSAQKNPTAFYLCASSIAQGGTEAFFGQGTRLTVV.